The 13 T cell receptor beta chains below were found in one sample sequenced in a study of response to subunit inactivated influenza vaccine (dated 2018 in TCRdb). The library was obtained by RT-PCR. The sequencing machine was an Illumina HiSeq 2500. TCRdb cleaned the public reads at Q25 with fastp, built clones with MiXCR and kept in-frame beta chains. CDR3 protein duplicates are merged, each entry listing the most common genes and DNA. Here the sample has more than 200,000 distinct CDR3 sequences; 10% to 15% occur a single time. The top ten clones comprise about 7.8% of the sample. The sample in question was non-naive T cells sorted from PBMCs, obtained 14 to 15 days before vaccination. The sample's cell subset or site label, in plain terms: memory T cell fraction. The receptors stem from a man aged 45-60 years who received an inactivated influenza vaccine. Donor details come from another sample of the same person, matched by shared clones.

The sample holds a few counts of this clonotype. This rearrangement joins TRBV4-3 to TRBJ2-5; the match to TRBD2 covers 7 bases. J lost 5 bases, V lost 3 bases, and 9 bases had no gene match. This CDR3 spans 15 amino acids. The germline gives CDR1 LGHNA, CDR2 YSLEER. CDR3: CASSQIAGVGETQYF. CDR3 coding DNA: TGCGCCAGCAGCCAGATCGCGGGGGTCGGGGAGACCCAGTACTTC.

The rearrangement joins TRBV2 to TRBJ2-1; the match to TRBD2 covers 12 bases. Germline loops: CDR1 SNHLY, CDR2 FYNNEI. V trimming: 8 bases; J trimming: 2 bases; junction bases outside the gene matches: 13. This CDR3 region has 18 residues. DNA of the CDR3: TGTGCCAGCTGTTTAGGGGCGACTAGCGGGAGAACCTACAATGAGCAGTTCTTC. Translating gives CASCLGATSGRTYNEQFF.

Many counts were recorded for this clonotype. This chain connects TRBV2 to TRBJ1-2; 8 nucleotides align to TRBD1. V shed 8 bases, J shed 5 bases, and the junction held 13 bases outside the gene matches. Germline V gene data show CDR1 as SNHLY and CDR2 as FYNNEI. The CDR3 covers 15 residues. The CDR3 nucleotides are TGTGCCAGCGGGGGGAAATTGGACAGGGAATATGGCTACACCTTC. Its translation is CASGGKLDREYGYTF.

The CDR3 sequence: CASTSFLRENSDTQYF. The CDR3, as DNA: TGTGCCAGCACCAGCTTTTTGCGGGAGAACTCAGATACGCAGTATTTT. J is TRBJ2-3 and V is TRBV6-1, with 7 bases lining up with TRBD2. Per the germline V gene, CDR1 is MNHNS and CDR2 is SASEGT. After removal of 7 bases from V and 4 bases from J, the junction contained 14 bases not matched to a gene. The length of the CDR3 is 16 residues.

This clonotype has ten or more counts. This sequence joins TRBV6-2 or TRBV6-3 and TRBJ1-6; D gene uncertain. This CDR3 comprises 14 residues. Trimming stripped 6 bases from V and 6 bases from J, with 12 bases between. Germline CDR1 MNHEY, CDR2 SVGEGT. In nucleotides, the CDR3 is TGTGCCAGCAGACTGGACGTTCCTAATTCACCCCTCCACTTT. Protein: CASRLDVPNSPLHF.

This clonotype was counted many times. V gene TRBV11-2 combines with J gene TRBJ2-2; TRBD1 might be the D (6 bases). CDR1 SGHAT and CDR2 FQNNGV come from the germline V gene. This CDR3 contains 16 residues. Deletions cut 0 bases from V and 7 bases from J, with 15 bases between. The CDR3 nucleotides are TGTGCCAGCAGCTTAGATACAGGGATACCCGGCGGGGAGCTGTTTTTT. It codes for CASSLDTGIPGGELFF. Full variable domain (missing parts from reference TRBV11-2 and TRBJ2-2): EAGVAQSPRYKIIEKRQSVAFWCNPISGHATLYWYQQILGQGPKLLIQFQNNGVVDDSQLPKDRFSAERLKGVDSTLKIQPAKLEDSAVYLCASSLDTGIPGGELFFGEGSRLTVL.

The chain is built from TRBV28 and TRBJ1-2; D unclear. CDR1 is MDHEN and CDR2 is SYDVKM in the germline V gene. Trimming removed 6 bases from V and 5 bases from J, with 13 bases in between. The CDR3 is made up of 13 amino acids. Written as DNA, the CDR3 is TGTGCCAGCAGGCCACCGGGAACATATGGCTACACCTTC. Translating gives CASRPPGTYGYTF.

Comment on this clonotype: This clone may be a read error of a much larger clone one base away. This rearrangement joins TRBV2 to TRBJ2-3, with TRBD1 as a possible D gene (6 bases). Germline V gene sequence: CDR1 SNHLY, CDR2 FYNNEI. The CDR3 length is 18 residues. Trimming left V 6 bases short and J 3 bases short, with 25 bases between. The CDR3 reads CASSLLSAYGGATDTQYF. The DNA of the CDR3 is TGTGCCAGCAGCCTCCTCTCGGCCTATGGGGGCGCGACAGATACGCAGTATTTT.

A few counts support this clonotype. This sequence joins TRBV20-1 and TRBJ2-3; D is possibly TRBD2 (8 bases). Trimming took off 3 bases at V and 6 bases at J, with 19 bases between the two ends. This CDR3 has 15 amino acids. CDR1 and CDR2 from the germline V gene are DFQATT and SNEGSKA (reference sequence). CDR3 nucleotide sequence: TGCAGTGCTAGCGGAGGGGGCGGGGGGTCGGATACGCAGTATTTT. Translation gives CSASGGGGGSDTQYF.

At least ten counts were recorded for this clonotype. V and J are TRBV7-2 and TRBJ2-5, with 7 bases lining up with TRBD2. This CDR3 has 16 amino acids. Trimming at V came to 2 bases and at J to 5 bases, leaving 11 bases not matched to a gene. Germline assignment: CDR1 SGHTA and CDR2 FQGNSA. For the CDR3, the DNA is TGTGCCAGCAGCTTAAAAGGGAGGGGTTCGTGGGAGACCCAGTACTTC. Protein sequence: CASSLKGRGSWETQYF.

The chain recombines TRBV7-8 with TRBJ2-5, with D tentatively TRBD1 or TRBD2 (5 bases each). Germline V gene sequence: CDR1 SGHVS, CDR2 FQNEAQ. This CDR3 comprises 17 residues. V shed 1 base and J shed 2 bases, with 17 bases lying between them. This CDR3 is CASSLEGRDRWQETQYF. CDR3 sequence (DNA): TGTGCCAGCAGCTTAGAGGGCCGGGACCGGTGGCAAGAGACCCAGTACTTC.

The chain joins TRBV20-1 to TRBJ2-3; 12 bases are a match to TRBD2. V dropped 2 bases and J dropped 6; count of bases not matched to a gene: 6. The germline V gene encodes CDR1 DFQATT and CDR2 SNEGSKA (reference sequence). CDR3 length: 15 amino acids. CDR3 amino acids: CSARSTSGRIDTQYF. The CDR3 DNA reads TGCAGTGCTAGATCGACTAGCGGGAGAATTGATACGCAGTATTTT.

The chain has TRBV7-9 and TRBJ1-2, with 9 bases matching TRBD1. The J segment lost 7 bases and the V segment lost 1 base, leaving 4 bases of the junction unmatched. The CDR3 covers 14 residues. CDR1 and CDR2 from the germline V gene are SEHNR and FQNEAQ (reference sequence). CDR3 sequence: CASSLDRGLAGYTF. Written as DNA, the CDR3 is TGTGCCAGCAGCTTAGACAGGGGGCTTGCTGGCTACACCTTC.